The 27 T cell receptor beta chains given below trace back to one sample, sequenced in a study of OX40 agonist ivuxolimab in advanced cancers. Sequencing was performed with immunoSEQ multiplex PCR; in TCRdb, only in-frame clones are kept and a portion is missing. The sample includes some 80,000 clones, 94% of them seen just once. The material sequenced was CD4+ or CD8+ T cells sorted from blood, taken in a trial of the OX40 agonist ivuxolimab. These receptors were collected from an adult with an advanced solid tumor such as melanoma, head and neck, liver or kidney cancer.

This clone came up a few times. The chain employs TRBV11-1 and TRBJ2-7; 10 bases line up with TRBD1. Losses at the gene ends were 4 bases for V and 0 bases for J; bases not matched to a gene: 3. CDR3 length: 15 amino acids. Germline lookup yields CDR1 SGHAT and CDR2 FQDESV (reference sequence). This chain's CDR3 is CASSSGQGDSYEQYF. DNA for the CDR3: TGTGCCAGCAGCTCCGGACAGGGGGACTCCTACGAGCAGTACTTC.

This clone was seen a single time. This sequence joins TRBV9 and TRBJ2-3; D may be TRBD1 (6 bases). The V gene's germline CDR1 is SGDLS and CDR2 YYNGEE. CDR3 length: 16 amino acids. The V end lost 2 bases, the J end lost 5 bases, and 18 bases lay between the germline ends. The CDR3 coding sequence is TGTGCCAGCAGCGTTGAGGGGGTCGGGGTCGTAGATACGCAGTATTTT. Translating it yields CASSVEGVGVVDTQYF.

The chain carries TRBV6-6 and TRBJ2-7; TRBD1 agrees at 7 bases. Germline values: CDR1 MNHNY, CDR2 SVGAGI (reference sequence). This CDR3 is 14 amino acids long. Germline trimming cut 5 bases from V and 6 bases from J; bases unmatched to any gene: 10. The CDR3 region is CASSRDSPTIEQYF. The CDR3 nucleotides are TGTGCCAGCAGTCGGGACAGCCCCACGATCGAGCAGTACTTC.

The chain combines TRBV9 with TRBJ1-3; TRBD1 matches at 7 bases. This CDR3 has 16 residues. Germline lookup yields CDR1 SGDLS and CDR2 YYNGEE. J gave up 0 bases and V 4 bases, and 7 bases lay outside the gene matches. The CDR3 DNA is TGTGCCAGCAGCAAGAGGGGACAGAGCTCTGGAAACACCATATATTTT. Protein: CASSKRGQSSGNTIYF. Combining the CDR3 with reference TRBV9 and TRBJ1-3 gives the whole variable domain DSGVTQTPKHLITATGQRVTLRCSPRSGDLSVYWYQQSLDQGLQFLIQYYNGEERAKGNILERFSAQQFPDLHSELNLSSLELGDSALYFCASSKRGQSSGNTIYFGEGSWLTVV.

This clone was observed a single time. This rearrangement joins TRBV10-3 to TRBJ1-1; 9 bases match TRBD1. Trimming cost V 6 bases and J 4 bases; bases outside gene matches: 9. The germline CDR1 and CDR2 sequences are ENHRY and SYGVKD. The CDR3 runs 15 residues. The chain's CDR3 is CAISPGQGVPTEAFF. In nucleotides, the CDR3 is TGTGCCATCAGCCCGGGACAGGGCGTACCCACTGAAGCTTTCTTT.

This chain links TRBV4-1 with TRBJ2-2; the D is unclear. The ends were cut back, 1 base at V and 4 bases at J, with 7 bases in the middle. This CDR3 spans 14 amino acids. Looked up from germline, CDR1 is MGHRA and CDR2 is YSYEKL. The CDR3 loop reads CASSQVAATGELFF. As DNA, the CDR3 is TGCGCCAGCAGCCAAGTCGCGGCCACCGGGGAGCTGTTTTTT.

The V gene is TRBV19, the J gene TRBJ2-7; 10 bases are shared with TRBD1. CDR1 is LNHDA and CDR2 is SQIVND in the germline V gene (reference sequence). The CDR3 is 15 residues long. V was clipped by 10 bases and J by 3 bases; unmatched bases: 12. CDR3 sequence: CATTLVGDRGYEQYF. CDR3 DNA: TGTGCCACCACCCTAGTCGGGGACAGGGGCTACGAGCAGTACTTC.

DNA of the CDR3: TGTGCCAGCAGCTTGGATGGCAGGGGGAACACTGAAGCTTTCTTT. Translation: CASSLDGRGNTEAFF. This chain connects TRBV5-8 to TRBJ1-1, with D tentatively TRBD1 (6 bases). This CDR3 is 15 amino acids long. Germline V lookup: CDR1 SGHTS, CDR2 YDEGEE. V shed 0 bases and J shed 1 base, with 10 bases lying between them.

This sequence joins TRBV4-2 and TRBJ1-3, with 8 nucleotides matching TRBD1. CDR1 is LGHNA, CDR2 YNFKEQ, per germline. This CDR3 is 17 amino acids long. V dropped 0 bases and J dropped 4; count of bases not matched to a gene: 8. CDR3 in amino acids: CASSQDLDRVVGNTIYF. In DNA form, the CDR3 reads TGTGCCAGCAGCCAAGATTTGGACAGGGTGGTAGGAAACACCATATATTTT.

The chain combines TRBV13 with TRBJ2-7; D unresolved. Germline lookup yields CDR1 PRHDT and CDR2 FYEKMQ (reference sequence). The length of the CDR3 is 13 residues. V lost 1 base, J lost 4 bases, and 8 bases lay in between. CDR3 in DNA: TGTGCCAGCAGCTTAGTCGCCGAGTACGAGCAGTACTTC. Translation: CASSLVAEYEQYF.

This sequence joins TRBV9 and TRBJ1-1; tentatively, D is TRBD1 (5 bases). Deletions cut 0 bases from V and 5 bases from J, with 14 bases between. The CDR3 is 15 amino acids. CDR1 SGDLS and CDR2 YYNGEE come from the germline V gene. The CDR3 loop reads CASSVASGGGTEAFF. CDR3 in DNA: TGTGCCAGCAGCGTAGCTTCGGGGGGAGGGACTGAAGCTTTCTTT.

This clone appeared a single time. The rearrangement joins TRBV7-6 to TRBJ2-1; TRBD2 is a possible D gene (5 bases). The length of the CDR3 is 16 residues. Germline CDR1 is SGHVS and CDR2 is FNYEAQ. Trimming left V 7 bases short and J 6 bases short, with 22 bases between. The CDR3: CASTLVSGHAPNEQFF. The CDR3 coding sequence is TGTGCCAGCACCCTTGTGAGCGGCCACGCCCCCAATGAGCAGTTCTTC.

This chain connects TRBV10-3 to TRBJ2-3; the match to TRBD2 covers 9 bases. Germline V gene data show CDR1 as ENHRY and CDR2 as SYGVKD. Germline trimming cut 6 bases from V and 0 bases from J; bases unmatched to any gene: 7. The CDR3 totals 16 residues. The CDR3 coding sequence is TGTGCCATCAGAGAAGGACTAGCGTTTAGCACAGATACGCAGTATTTT. Its protein is CAIREGLAFSTDTQYF.

The genes are TRBV27 and TRBJ1-2; D remains unclear. There are 13 residues in the CDR3. The V end was cut by 5 bases, the J end by 8 bases, with 15 bases between. The germline CDR1 and CDR2 sequences are MNHEY and SMNVEV (reference sequence). CDR3: CASSLTSYRGYTF. The CDR3 DNA sequence: TGTGCCAGCAGTCTAACAAGCTACCGGGGCTACACCTTC.

This clone was picked up one time. This chain joins TRBV4-3 and TRBJ2-3; 9 bases align to TRBD2. CDR3 length: 16 residues. The V and J ends lost 0 bases and 3 bases, in that order; junction bases with no gene match: 4. Germline lookup yields CDR1 LGHNA and CDR2 YSLEER. Written as DNA, the CDR3 is TGCGCCAGCAGCCAAGAGCGACTAGCGGTAACAGATACGCAGTATTTT. Encoded protein: CASSQERLAVTDTQYF.

V and J are TRBV10-1 and TRBJ2-3, with D perhaps assigned TRBD1 or TRBD2 (5 bases each). V lost 8 bases, J lost 4 bases, and 13 bases lay in between. The CDR3 is 13 amino acids. Germline loops: CDR1 WNHNN, CDR2 SYGVQD (reference sequence). The CDR3 region has the DNA TGCGCCAGCGGTCAAAGGGGAGCAGATACGCAGTATTTT. This gives the protein CASGQRGADTQYF.

This chain connects TRBV6-5 to TRBJ2-1; possible D gene TRBD2, 6 bases. The CDR3 length is 13 residues. Germline lookup yields CDR1 MNHEY and CDR2 SVGAGI. V gave up 5 bases and J gave up 5 bases, with 10 bases separating them. This chain's CDR3 is CASSLATDNEQFF. The CDR3 DNA is TGTGCCAGCAGTCTAGCGACAGACAATGAGCAGTTCTTC.

The genes are TRBV9 and TRBJ1-1, with D possibly matching TRBD1 (6 bases). This CDR3 contains 14 residues. Per germline, CDR1 SGDLS and CDR2 YYNGEE. The V gene lost 4 bases and the J gene lost 5 bases, with 15 bases spanning the gap. The CDR3 region has the DNA TGTGCCAGCAGCCTGAAGGGGGAGGGGACTGAAGCTTTCTTT. Protein: CASSLKGEGTEAFF.

This chain joins TRBV6-1 and TRBJ1-2, with D perhaps TRBD1 (5 bases). Trimming cost V 1 base and J 1 base, with 10 bases left between them. The CDR3 has 15 amino acids. In germline, CDR1 is MNHNS, CDR2 SASEGT. CDR3 sequence reads: CASSEVGEGNYGYTF. The CDR3 DNA is TGTGCCAGCAGTGAAGTAGGGGAGGGTAACTATGGCTACACCTTC.

The chain employs TRBV28 and TRBJ1-1; D not certain. V lost 2 bases and J 0 bases, leaving 13 bases between the germline ends. Germline V gene data show CDR1 as MDHEN and CDR2 as SYDVKM. There are 16 residues in the CDR3. The CDR3 loop reads CASSLPRVGMNTEAFF. CDR3 sequence (DNA): TGTGCCAGCAGTTTACCCCGAGTGGGCATGAACACTGAAGCTTTCTTT.

This clone was observed a single time. The rearrangement links TRBV6-1 to TRBJ1-1, with TRBD1 identical over 7 bases. The length of the CDR3 is 14 residues. The J segment lost 5 bases and the V segment lost 5 bases, leaving 8 bases of the junction unmatched. In germline, CDR1 is MNHNS, CDR2 SASEGT. This chain's CDR3 is CASSPRQGWTEAFF. The DNA for the CDR3 is TGTGCCAGCAGTCCGCGACAGGGATGGACTGAAGCTTTCTTT.

This clone came up once. The CDR3 is CASSSRGEVPLHF. DNA of the CDR3: TGTGCCAGCAGCTCCCGGGGGGAGGTTCCCCTCCACTTT. The genes are TRBV7-2 and TRBJ1-6; weak D call: TRBD1 (5 bases). Germline values: CDR1 SGHTA, CDR2 FQGNSA. This CDR3 region has 13 residues. The V end lost 4 bases, the J end lost 13 bases, and 14 bases lay between the germline ends.

This chain joins TRBV7-3 and TRBJ2-3; a weak D match, TRBD1 (6 bases). The ends were cut back, 3 bases at V and 4 bases at J, with 8 bases in the middle. The CDR3 loop spans 13 amino acids. Germline-derived CDR1 and CDR2 are SGHTA and FQGTGA. This CDR3 reads CASSFQGSDTQYF. The CDR3 DNA reads TGTGCCAGCAGCTTTCAGGGGTCAGATACGCAGTATTTT.

This rearrangement joins TRBV27 to TRBJ1-2, with TRBD1 matching 8 bases. In germline, CDR1 is MNHEY, CDR2 SMNVEV (reference sequence). The CDR3 totals 14 residues. V gave up 0 bases and J gave up 6 bases; unmatched junction bases: 3. Here the CDR3 reads CASSLSPTGDGYTF. The CDR3 DNA reads TGTGCCAGCAGTTTATCCCCGACAGGGGATGGCTACACCTTC.

This chain uses TRBV5-4 with TRBJ1-2; the D is unclear. CDR1 is SGHNT, CDR2 YYREEE, per germline (reference sequence). Trimming took 0 bases from V and 1 from J, leaving 4 bases between them. This CDR3 region has 13 residues. The CDR3 loop is CASSLDGNYGYTF. CDR3 DNA: TGTGCCAGCAGCTTGGACGGTAACTATGGCTACACCTTC. Complete variable domain (other parts from reference TRBV5-4 and TRBJ1-2): ETGVTQSPTHLIKTRGQQVTLRCSSQSGHNTVSWYQQALGQGPQFIFQYYREEENGRGNFPPRFSGLQFPNYSSELNVNALELDDSALYLCASSLDGNYGYTFGSGTRLTVV.

The V and J genes are TRBV7-9 and TRBJ1-5; D unclear. CDR1 and CDR2 (germline): SEHNR, FQNEAQ (reference sequence). The length of the CDR3 is 15 residues. V dropped 4 bases and J dropped 11 bases, with 21 bases sitting between them. The DNA for the CDR3 is TGTGCCAGCAGCTCCGGAGAATTCCCACTGGGAACCCAGCATTTT. Translated: CASSSGEFPLGTQHF. Drawing the rest from reference TRBV7-9 and TRBJ1-5, the complete variable domain is DTGVSQNPRHKITKRGQNVTFRCDPISEHNRLYWYRQTLGQGPEFLTYFQNEAQLEKSRLLSDRFSAERPKGSFSTLEIQRTEQGDSAMYLCASSSGEFPLGTQHFGDGTRLSIL.

The chain employs TRBV5-4 and TRBJ2-7; perhaps TRBD2 as D (6 bases). V was trimmed by 2 bases and J by 7 bases, leaving 16 bases between them. The CDR3 is made up of 14 amino acids. Germline V gene lookup returns CDR1 SGHNT and CDR2 YYREEE (reference sequence). This chain's CDR3 is CASSFRGIPKEQYF. In DNA, the CDR3 is TGTGCCAGCAGCTTCCGCGGGATCCCTAAGGAGCAGTACTTC.